The clone carrying this T cell receptor (beta chain) has a handful of counts. Its antigen is as yet unknown. Exclusions: uncontrolled infection, other autoimmune disease, pregnancy, lactation. Fresh peripheral blood, around 9.3 ml, was the source of the PBMCs. The sample is drawn from a study of T cells in Graves' hyperthyroidism and ophthalmopathy. Study-wide results and caveats: Patients with ophthalmopathy were separated from those with stable hyperthyroidism by a 13 V-J model.

In germline, CDR1 is MGHRA, CDR2 YSYEKL. V was pared by 2 bases and J by 4 bases, with 10 bases of the junction left unmatched. The CDR3 runs 17 residues. Amplified TCR beta CDR3 regions came from RNA transcripts. A first-round RT-PCR of the TCR CDR3 used the HTBI primer set. MiXCR was run by TCRdb on the multiplex PCR reads, yielding one entry per CDR3 protein. The table has about 290,000 distinct CDR3 sequences, roughly 15% seen once; the top ten hold roughly 30%. The sample comprised blood. The rearrangement uses TRBV4-1 and TRBJ2-7, with TRBD2 matching over 11 bases. The sequence came from a woman in her fifties or sixties with Graves' hyperthyroidism that later progressed to Graves' ophthalmopathy. The DNA of the CDR3 is TGCGCCAGCAGCCAACCGAGGACTAGCGGGTTAAAATACGAGCAGTACTTC. This gives the protein CASSQPRTSGLKYEQYF.